This entry lists 13 T cell receptor beta chains sequenced from one sample in a study of T-cell reconstitution after alpha-beta-depleted transplantation in children. Preparation of the TCRbeta library was carried out with unique molecular identifiers. TCRdb analysed the PCR reads with MiXCR anew, one entry per CDR3 protein. This sample carries 490,000 or so distinct CDR3 sequences, under 12% of them seen once, and the ten largest clones take around 2.2%. The sample here was PBMCs, taken before TCRalphabeta/CD19-depleted stem cell transplant. The receptors were gathered from a child younger than 10 with inherited bone marrow failure, due to receive a stem cell transplant.

V gene TRBV21-1 combines with J gene TRBJ1-4. TRBV21-1 is designated a pseudogene. The CDR3 runs to 17 residues. The CDR3 is CASSKKGRTATNEKLFF. CDR3 bases: TGTGCCAGCAGCAAAAAAGGCAGGACGGCAACTAATGAAAAACTGTTTTTT.

The V and J genes are TRBV7-9 and TRBJ2-3; no definite D call. Germline CDR1 reads SEHNR; CDR2 reads FQNEAQ (reference sequence). The V end lost 3 bases, the J end lost 0 bases, and 7 bases lay between the germline ends. The CDR3 has 14 residues. This CDR3 reads CASSFWSSTDTQYF. In DNA, the CDR3 is TGTGCCAGCAGCTTCTGGAGCAGCACAGATACGCAGTATTTT.

This clonotype was counted many times. The chain links TRBV7-9 to TRBJ1-5; 8 bases fit TRBD1. V trimming: 4 bases; J trimming: 7 bases; junction bases outside the gene matches: 9. The CDR3 length is 15 residues. Germline V gives CDR1 SEHNR, CDR2 FQNEAQ (reference sequence). CDR3 protein: CASSSDRVRGQPQHF. The CDR3 region has the DNA TGTGCCAGCAGCTCGGACAGGGTCCGAGGACAGCCCCAGCATTTT.

Ten or more counts support this clonotype. The chain carries TRBV18 and TRBJ2-1; D remains unclear. The CDR3 spans 13 residues. The ends were cut back, 5 bases at V and 5 bases at J, with 10 bases in the middle. Per germline, CDR1 KGHSH and CDR2 LQKENI. The CDR3 here is CASSSGLDNEQFF. CDR3 DNA: TGTGCCAGCTCATCGGGCCTTGACAATGAGCAGTTCTTC.

Many counts were recorded for this clonotype. The chain employs TRBV10-1 and TRBJ2-5; 9 bases are shared with TRBD2. This CDR3 is 16 amino acids long. After removal of 3 bases from V and 0 bases from J, the junction contained 5 bases not matched to a gene. Germline V CDR1 and CDR2: WNHNN, SYGVQD (reference sequence). The CDR3 reads CASSEMRGRDQETQYF. The CDR3 bases are TGCGCCAGCAGTGAAATGCGCGGGAGGGACCAAGAGACCCAGTACTTC.

The table lists this clonotype with many counts. CDR3 nucleotide sequence: TGTGCCATCAGTGACAACAGGGGTTGGGAGACCCAGTACTTC. Its translation: CAISDNRGWETQYF. The rearrangement links TRBV10-3 to TRBJ2-5, with 7 bases aligning to TRBD1. Germline lookup yields CDR1 ENHRY and CDR2 SYGVKD. J gave up 5 bases and V 3 bases, and 6 bases lay outside the gene matches. CDR3 size: 14 residues.

This clonotype has at least ten counts. This chain uses TRBV20-1 with TRBJ2-5; D gene unclear. This CDR3 region has 15 residues. Germline V CDR1 and CDR2: DFQATT, SNEGSKA (reference sequence). With 6 bases removed from V and 1 base from J, the gap between germline ends came to 18 bases. DNA of the CDR3: TGCAGTGCGACCGGCGTTATTTGGACCCAAGAGACCCAGTACTTC. This sequence encodes CSATGVIWTQETQYF.

Concerning this clonotype: A read error may be the cause here, since a much bigger clone is one base away. As the CDR3 is not closed by the conserved phenylalanine or tryptophan, this likely results from a read error. This rearrangement joins TRBV3-1 to TRBJ2-7, with 10 bases identical to TRBD2. The CDR3 loop spans 16 amino acids. Germline trimming cut 4 bases from V and 1 base from J; bases unmatched to any gene: 7. CDR1 is LGHDT and CDR2 is YNNKEL in the germline V gene (reference sequence). The CDR3 coding sequence is TGTGCCAGCAGCCTCCGACCTAGCGGGGGATCCTACGAGCAGTACTAC. This gives the protein CASSLRPSGGSYEQYY.

This clonotype was found a few times. The CDR3: CASSQRTGVLETQYF. The CDR3 region has the DNA TGTGCCAGCAGCCAAAGAACAGGGGTTCTTGAGACCCAGTACTTC. The chain has TRBV4-2 and TRBJ2-5, with 7 nucleotides matching TRBD1. V dropped 2 bases and J dropped 5; count of bases not matched to a gene: 8. CDR1 is LGHNA, CDR2 YNFKEQ, per germline. The CDR3 has 15 amino acids.

This clonotype appeared many times. This chain links TRBV6-5 with TRBJ2-1; 7 bases are shared with TRBD2. The CDR3 is 17 residues long. The junction had 12 bases not matched to a gene; V was cut back by 0 bases and J by 7 bases. Germline CDR1 MNHEY, CDR2 SVGAGI. The DNA of the CDR3 is TGTGCCAGCAGTTACTCATTTGGAAGCGGGATCATGAATGAGCAGTTCTTC. Residues: CASSYSFGSGIMNEQFF.

This clonotype was detected many times. The V call is TRBV28, the J call TRBJ2-1, with D maybe TRBD2 (5 bases). The V end was cut by 2 bases, the J end by 0 bases, with 14 bases between. The CDR3 runs to 17 residues. CDR1 and CDR2 (germline): MDHEN, SYDVKM. This chain's CDR3 is CASSLIFRGSSYNEQFF. The CDR3 nucleotides read TGTGCCAGCAGTTTAATTTTTCGAGGGAGCTCCTACAATGAGCAGTTCTTC.

This clonotype was detected a few times. V gene TRBV30 combines with J gene TRBJ1-2, with TRBD1 matching 9 bases. The CDR3 length is 15 residues. Germline V lookup: CDR1 GTSNPN, CDR2 SVGIG (reference sequence). V was clipped by 1 base and J by 4 bases; unmatched bases: 7. The CDR3 DNA reads TGTGCCTGGAGTGAGGGACAGGGCTCTCTCTATGGCTACACCTTC. It specifies CAWSEGQGSLYGYTF. The full variable domain, its missing parts supplied by reference TRBV30 and TRBJ1-2, is SQTIHQWPATLVQPVGSPLSLECTVEGTSNPNLYWYRQAAGRGLQLLFYSVGIGQISSEVPQNLSASRPQDRQFILSSKKLLLSDSGFYLCAWSEGQGSLYGYTFGSGTRLTVV.

Ten or more counts support this clonotype. This chain joins TRBV4-3 and TRBJ1-3; D is undetermined. The CDR3 is 19 amino acids. V lost 4 bases and J lost 0, with 22 bases in between. Germline V CDR1 and CDR2: LGHNA, YSLEER. This CDR3 is CASSPLGVAERVSGNTIYF. The CDR3 coding sequence is TGCGCCAGCAGCCCCCTTGGGGTCGCGGAACGGGTCTCTGGAAACACCATATATTTT.